This TCR beta chain stems from a study of shared clonotypes between healthy human individuals. Genomic DNA per cell subset filled all wells of several immunoSEQ plates. Replicate PCRs were loaded with roughly 0.3 ug DNA from unsorted PBMC, about 30,000 T cell genomes. Clones were sequenced by immunoSEQ multiplex PCR, and TCRdb holds only the in-frame ones, with some missing. This sample yields about 480,000 clones, of which almost 80% are seen a single time; about 12% belongs to the top ten. Samples left unsorted employed around 92 million PBMCs for genomic DNA. This receptor was identified in a woman aged 35 to 49 in good health. Some clones in this sample may be carry-over from other donors' samples. The sequencing sample was made of PBMCs.

The CDR3 region is CASSAGQGAGANVLTF. DNA for the CDR3: TGTGCCAGCAGCGCTGGACAGGGGGCCGGGGCCAACGTCCTGACTTTC. This chain links TRBV9 with TRBJ2-6; 11 bases are shared with TRBD1. Germline V gene data show CDR1 as SGDLS and CDR2 as YYNGEE. Trimming removed 3 bases from V and 4 bases from J; junction bases left unmatched: 3. The CDR3 covers 16 residues.